These 8 T cell receptor beta chains were all obtained from the same sample, sequenced in a study of control samples from healthy donors and cancer patients. The assay was immunoSEQ multiplex PCR, and TCRdb's table has in-frame clones only and misses some. The table has just under 150,000 clones, more than 90% seen once. The source material was blood. These receptors originate from a man aged 25-45 years in good health.

The chain joins TRBV7-3 to TRBJ2-2; 11 bases align to TRBD2. The length of the CDR3 is 17 residues. With 3 bases clipped from V and 3 bases from J, the junction kept 6 bases outside the gene matches. The germline CDR1 and CDR2 sequences are SGHTA and FQGTGA. CDR3 sequence (DNA): TGTGCCAGCAGCTTGGGATCTAGCGGGGGGTACACCGGGGAGCTGTTTTTT. It specifies CASSLGSSGGYTGELFF.

The chain is built from TRBV5-1 and TRBJ1-1, with a tentative D call TRBD1 (5 bases). Per germline, CDR1 SGHRS and CDR2 YFSETQ. The CDR3 consists of 13 residues. V lost 9 bases and J 1 base, leaving 13 bases between the germline ends. CDR3 in amino acids: CATAEQANTEAFF. CDR3 sequence (DNA): TGCGCCACCGCTGAACAGGCGAACACTGAAGCTTTCTTT.

CDR3 sequence reads: CASSQVSGDTEAFF. DNA for the CDR3: TGCGCCAGCAGCCAAGTATCAGGGGACACTGAAGCTTTCTTT. The gene calls are TRBV4-1 and TRBJ1-1; possibly TRBD1 for D (6 bases). The CDR3 runs to 14 residues. Germline V gene lookup returns CDR1 MGHRA and CDR2 YSYEKL. The V and J ends lost 1 base and 3 bases respectively, with 9 bases between them.

The count of this clone is one. CDR3 amino acids: CASSIGTVYNEQFF. As DNA, the CDR3 is TGTGCCAGTAGTATAGGGACAGTATACAATGAGCAGTTCTTC. V gene TRBV19 combines with J gene TRBJ2-1; D may be TRBD1 (6 bases). CDR3 length equals 14 residues. CDR1 and CDR2 from the germline V gene are LNHDA and SQIVND (reference sequence). Trimming pared 1 base from V and 4 bases from J, leaving 8 bases between.

The chain is built from TRBV19 and TRBJ2-1, with no clear D. Trimming left V 5 bases short and J 5 bases short, with 13 bases between. The CDR3 runs 14 residues. CDR1 LNHDA and CDR2 SQIVND come from the germline V gene (reference sequence). CDR3 coding DNA: TGTGCCAGTAGTCCTCGTCCAGGTAACAATGAGCAGTTCTTC. It is translated as CASSPRPGNNEQFF.

This chain connects TRBV7-3 to TRBJ2-7; D unclear. This CDR3 spans 13 amino acids. Germline assignment: CDR1 SGHTA and CDR2 FQGTGA. V was cut by 5 bases and J by 1 base, with 9 bases left in between. CDR3: CASSVSASYEQYF. The CDR3 nucleotides read TGTGCCAGCAGCGTGTCAGCTTCCTACGAGCAGTACTTC.

J is TRBJ1-1 and V is TRBV19, with D perhaps TRBD1 (5 bases). Germline V gene data show CDR1 as LNHDA and CDR2 as SQIVND (reference sequence). V shed 6 bases and J shed 3 bases, with 8 bases lying between them. This CDR3 contains 12 residues. The CDR3 sequence is CASRGGDTEAFF. For the CDR3, the DNA is TGTGCCAGTAGGGGGGGGGACACTGAAGCTTTCTTT.

V usage is TRBV11-2 and J usage is TRBJ1-1; D call uncertain. Trimming cost V 0 bases and J 3 bases, with 2 bases left between them. Germline assignment: CDR1 SGHAT and CDR2 FQNNGV. This CDR3 comprises 12 residues. CDR3 in amino acids: CASSLDHTEAFF. In DNA, the CDR3 is TGTGCCAGCAGCTTAGATCACACTGAAGCTTTCTTT.